A selection of T cell receptor beta chains follows, all from one sample in a study of blood T cell repertoires in COVID-19. Profiled with immunoSEQ multiplex PCR; TCRdb holds only in-frame clones, not every one. The table has about 200,000 clones, roughly nine tenths seen once. Sequenced sample: peripheral blood. These receptors came from a man aged 35-49 years with active or convalescent COVID-19. The CDR3 runs from the conserved cysteine through the conserved F or W. The D gene is left open where the match is weak.

>TRBV27|.|TRBJ2-7
CASSRQATNSYEQYF
TGTGCCAGCAGTCGACAGGCCACGAACTCCTACGAGCAGTACTTC
>TRBV7-9|TRBD2|TRBJ2-7
CASSPWRELPYEQYF
TGTGCCAGCAGCCCCTGGCGGGAGCTTCCCTACGAGCAGTACTTC
>TRBV30|.|TRBJ1-4
CAWSTYQTGLGGEKLFF
TGTGCCTGGAGTACCTACCAAACAGGTCTCGGGGGAGAAAAACTGTTTTTT
>TRBV28|TRBD1|TRBJ1-6
CASRPGQGTSPLHF
TGTGCCAGCAGGCCGGGACAGGGAACTTCACCCCTCCACTTT
>TRBV5-6|TRBD1|TRBJ2-3
CASSWGTGTDTQYF
TGTGCCAGCAGCTGGGGGACAGGCACAGATACGCAGTATTTT
>TRBV7-2|.|TRBJ1-2
CASSPDSLYGYTF
TGTGCCAGCAGTCCGGACAGCCTCTATGGCTACACCTTC
>TRBV7-9|.|TRBJ1-1
CASTSEGGTEAFF
TGTGCCAGCACGTCGGAAGGAGGCACTGAAGCTTTCTTT
>TRBV2|TRBD1|TRBJ1-6
CASSTGTGSESPLHF
TGTGCCAGCAGTACCGGGACAGGGTCCGAATCACCCCTCCACTTT
>TRBV27|.|TRBJ1-5
CASSYQGRGQPQHF
TGTGCCAGCAGTTATCAGGGTAGGGGGCAGCCCCAGCATTTT
>TRBV20-1|.|TRBJ1-2
CSASSQGGNYGYTF
TGCAGTGCTAGTTCCCAGGGAGGTAACTATGGCTACACCTTC
>TRBV11-2|TRBD1|TRBJ2-7
CASSLDEGTATYEQYF
TGTGCCAGCAGCTTAGATGAGGGGACAGCCACCTACGAGCAGTACTTC
>TRBV19|.|TRBJ2-7
CASSIGPAYEQYF
TGTGCCAGTAGTATAGGCCCGGCCTACGAGCAGTACTTC
>TRBV21-1|.|TRBJ2-1
CASSKGASGSSSLHNEQFF
TGTGCCAGCAGCAAAGGGGCTAGCGGGAGTAGCTCGTTACACAATGAGCAGTTCTTC
>TRBV6-5|TRBD1|TRBJ1-1
CASSSRGGNTEAFF
TGTGCCAGCAGTTCCCGAGGGGGCAACACTGAAGCTTTCTTT
>TRBV20-1|.|TRBJ1-2
CSAPREWGYTF
TGCAGTGCCCCGCGGGAATGGGGCTACACCTTC